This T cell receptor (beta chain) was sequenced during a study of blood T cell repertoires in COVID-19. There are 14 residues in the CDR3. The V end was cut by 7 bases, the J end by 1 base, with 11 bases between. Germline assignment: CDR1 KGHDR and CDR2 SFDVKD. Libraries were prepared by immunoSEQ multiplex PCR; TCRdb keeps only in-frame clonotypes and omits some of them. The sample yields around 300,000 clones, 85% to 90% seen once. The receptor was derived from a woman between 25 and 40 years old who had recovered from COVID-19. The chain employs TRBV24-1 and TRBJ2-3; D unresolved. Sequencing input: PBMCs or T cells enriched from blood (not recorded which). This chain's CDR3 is CATSVPIRTDTQYF. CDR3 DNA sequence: TGTGCCACCAGCGTACCTATCCGCACAGATACGCAGTATTTT.